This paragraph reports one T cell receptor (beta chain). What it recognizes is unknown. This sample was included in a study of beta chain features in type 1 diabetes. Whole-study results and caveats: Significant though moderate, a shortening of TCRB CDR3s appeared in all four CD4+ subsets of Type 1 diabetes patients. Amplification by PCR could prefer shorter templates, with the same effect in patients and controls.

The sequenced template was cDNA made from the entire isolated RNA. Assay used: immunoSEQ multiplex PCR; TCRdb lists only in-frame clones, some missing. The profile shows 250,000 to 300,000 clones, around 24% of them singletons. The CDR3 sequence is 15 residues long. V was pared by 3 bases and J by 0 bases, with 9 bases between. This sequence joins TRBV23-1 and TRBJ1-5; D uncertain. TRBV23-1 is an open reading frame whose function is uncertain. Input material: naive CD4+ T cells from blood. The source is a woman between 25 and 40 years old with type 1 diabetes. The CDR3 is CASSHGLISNQPQHF. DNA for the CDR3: TGCGCCAGCAGTCACGGACTCATTAGCAATCAGCCCCAGCATTTT.